This T cell receptor (beta chain) was sequenced for a study of T cell responses to AZD1222 COVID-19 vaccine. This clone was counted once. Sequenced by immunoSEQ multiplex PCR; TCRdb stores in-frame clones only, minus some. The table shows 90,000 to 150,000 clones, with around nine tenths occurring only once. The germline V and J ends were trimmed by 4 bases and 5 bases, with 14 bases remaining between them. Germline CDR1 LGHNA, CDR2 YSLEER. The CDR3 covers 15 residues. The chain is built from TRBV4-3 and TRBJ2-2, with D perhaps matching TRBD1 (5 bases). The specimen comprised peripheral blood, sampled on day 0 of AZD1222 vaccination. The TCR sequence derives from an adult in good health. The CDR3 loop is CASSRTLQGTGELFF. CDR3 DNA: TGCGCCAGCAGCCGGACGCTTCAGGGTACCGGGGAGCTGTTTTTT.